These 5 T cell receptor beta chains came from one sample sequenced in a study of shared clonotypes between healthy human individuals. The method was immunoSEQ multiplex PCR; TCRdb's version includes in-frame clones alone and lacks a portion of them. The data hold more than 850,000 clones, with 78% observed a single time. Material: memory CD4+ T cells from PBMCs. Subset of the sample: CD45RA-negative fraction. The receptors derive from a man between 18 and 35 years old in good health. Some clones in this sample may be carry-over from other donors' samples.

CDR3 loop: CAISRDSNQPQHF. CDR3 DNA: TGTGCCATCTCTCGGGATAGCAATCAGCCCCAGCATTTT. J is TRBJ1-5 and V is TRBV10-3; D not certain. The germline V gene has CDR1 ENHRY and CDR2 SYGVKD. V was cut by 8 bases and J by 0 bases, with 8 bases left in between. CDR3 length: 13 residues.

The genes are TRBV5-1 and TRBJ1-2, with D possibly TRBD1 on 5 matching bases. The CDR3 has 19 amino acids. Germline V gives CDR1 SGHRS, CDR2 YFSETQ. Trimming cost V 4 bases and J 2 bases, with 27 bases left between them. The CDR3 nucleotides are TGCGCCAGCAGCCCAATGGGGGGTCGTCGTTCCTGGGCAAACTATGGCTACACCTTC. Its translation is CASSPMGGRRSWANYGYTF.

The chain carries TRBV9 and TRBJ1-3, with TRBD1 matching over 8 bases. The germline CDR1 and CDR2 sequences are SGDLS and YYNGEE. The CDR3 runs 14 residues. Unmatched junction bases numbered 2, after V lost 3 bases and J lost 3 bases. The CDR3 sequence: CASSAQGGGNTIYF. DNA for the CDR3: TGTGCCAGCAGCGCACAGGGGGGTGGAAACACCATATATTTT.

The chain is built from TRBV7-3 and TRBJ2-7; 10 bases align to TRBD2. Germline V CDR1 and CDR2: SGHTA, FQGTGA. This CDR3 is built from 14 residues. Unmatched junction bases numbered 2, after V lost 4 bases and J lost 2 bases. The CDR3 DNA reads TGTGCCAGCAGCTCCGGGACTAGCGCCTACGAGCAGTACTTC. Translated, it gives CASSSGTSAYEQYF.

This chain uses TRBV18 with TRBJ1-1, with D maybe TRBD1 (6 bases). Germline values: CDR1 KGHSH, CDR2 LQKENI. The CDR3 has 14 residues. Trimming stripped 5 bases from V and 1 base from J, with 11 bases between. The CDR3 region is CASSDQQGNTEAFF. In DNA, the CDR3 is TGTGCCAGCTCAGACCAACAGGGGAACACTGAAGCTTTCTTT.